This record looks at one TCR beta chain sequence and its context. Its antigen is as yet unknown. Patients with Susac syndrome fulfilled recently defined diagnostic criteria for definite or probable disease. Trimming removed 7 bases at V and 1 base at J, with 13 bases between. Germline V gene sequence: CDR1 SEHNR, CDR2 FQNEAQ (reference sequence). The CDR3 extends over 15 amino acids. This entry is derived from a study of CD8 T cells in Susac syndrome. Study-level information: Blood was drawn from Susac syndrome patients while they were therapy-naive, on corticosteroids, or on intravenous immunoglobulin alone.

Roughly 0.45 to 1 ug RNA was reverse transcribed with random hexamers. TCRdb ran MiXCR on the immunoSEQ multiplex PCR reads and lists one entry per CDR3 protein. The sample carries about 180,000 distinct CDR3 sequences, roughly 95% recorded once. Study results and limitations: Clonal expansion did not appear in Susac syndrome CD4+ T cell repertoires. The authors acknowledged that the study's TCR sequencing and HLA analysis involved relatively few individuals.

The chain has TRBV7-9 and TRBJ2-2; the D is unclear. Input material: CD4+ T cells from PBMCs. The source is a human donor with Susac syndrome. CDR3 nucleotide sequence: TGTGCCAGCACCGGTTCGCGAATGAACACCGGGGAGCTGTTTTTT. This encodes CASTGSRMNTGELFF.